This T cell receptor beta chain comes out of a study of T cells in Graves' hyperthyroidism and ophthalmopathy. Study-level points and caveats: The model anticipated ophthalmopathy a median approximately 6.5 months pre-onset. Most expanded thyroid clonotypes above 0.001 also appeared in blood. A model of 13 V-J features distinguished ophthalmopathy from stable hyperthyroidism.

The TCR beta CDR3 regions underwent amplification using RNA transcripts as the source. Initially, a first-round RT-PCR of the TCR CDR3 employed the HTBI primer set. TCRdb re-analysed the multiplex PCR reads in MiXCR, keeping a single row per CDR3 protein. The top ten clones hold 7% to 9.5% of a sample with 250,000 to 300,000 distinct CDR3 sequences, roughly an eighth of them seen once. The length of the CDR3 is 13 residues. Germline assignment: CDR1 SEHNR and CDR2 FQNEAQ (reference sequence). Trimming took 6 bases from V and 4 from J, leaving 12 bases between them. This clonotype has at least ten counts. What it binds is not known.

This chain connects TRBV7-9 to TRBJ1-2; D gene uncertain. The TCR originated in a middle-aged woman with Graves' hyperthyroidism. Sequencing used blood. CDR3 in DNA: TGTGCCAGCAGTGACGAGTTCGGCTATGGCTACACCTTC. It is translated as CASSDEFGYGYTF. Using reference TRBV7-9 and TRBJ1-2 for the parts outside the CDR3, the full variable domain is DTGVSQNPRHKITKRGQNVTFRCDPISEHNRLYWYRQTLGQGPEFLTYFQNEAQLEKSRLLSDRFSAERPKGSFSTLEIQRTEQGDSAMYLCASSDEFGYGYTFGSGTRLTVV.